The entry below gives a single T cell receptor beta chain sequence along with its context. The CDR3 has 12 residues. The V and J ends lost 4 bases and 6 bases respectively, with 11 bases between them. Per germline, CDR1 SGHRS and CDR2 YFSETQ. This sample stems from a study of shared clonotypes between healthy human individuals. The repertoire was sequenced with immunoSEQ multiplex PCR; TCRdb's copy has only in-frame clones and lacks some. The table records a few million clones, under 97% of them present only once. This sequence joins TRBV5-1 and TRBJ2-7; tentatively, D is TRBD1 (5 bases). The TCR was taken from a man aged 18 to 29 in good health. The sequencing input was naive CD4+ T cells sorted from blood. The sample's subset: CD45RA+ positively selected. CDR3 sequence: CASSTLGVEQYF. The CDR3, as DNA: TGCGCCAGCAGCACCCTAGGGGTCGAGCAGTACTTC.